One sample yielded the 23 T cell receptor beta chains listed below, sequenced in a study of shared clonotypes between healthy human individuals. Repertoires were generated with immunoSEQ multiplex PCR, while TCRdb's copy carries only in-frame clones and drops some. Of around 1.9 million clones in the sample, 80% to 95% were seen once. CD45RO-negative, CCR7-positively selected cells formed the naive CD8 fraction, excluding terminally differentiated effector memory CD45RA+ cells. Sequencing used naive CD8+ T cells from PBMCs. The receptors were gathered from a man aged 18 to 35 in good health. Some clones in this sample may be carry-over from other donors' samples.

CDR3 DNA sequence: TGTGCCAGCAGTTTGGTTCGGGGTAGGACTGAAGCTTTCTTT. Translation: CASSLVRGRTEAFF. The chain joins TRBV28 to TRBJ1-1; D is uncertain. The ends were cut back, 3 bases at V and 5 bases at J, with 13 bases in the middle. The germline V gene has CDR1 MDHEN and CDR2 SYDVKM. The CDR3 is 14 residues long.

This rearrangement joins TRBV9 to TRBJ2-5; tentatively, D is TRBD2 (5 bases). The CDR3 is 17 residues long. Trimming stripped 3 bases from V and 1 base from J, with 19 bases between. From germline, CDR1 is SGDLS and CDR2 YYNGEE. CDR3 protein: CASSDPVSGKGQETQYF. Here the CDR3 DNA reads TGTGCCAGCAGCGACCCCGTATCGGGGAAGGGCCAAGAGACCCAGTACTTC.

The rearrangement links TRBV15 to TRBJ2-7, with D maybe TRBD2 (5 bases). Germline CDR1 reads LNHNV; CDR2 reads YYDKDF (reference sequence). The V end lost 1 base, the J end lost 3 bases, and 7 bases lay between the germline ends. CDR3 length equals 13 residues. The chain's CDR3 is CATSRVGIYEQYF. CDR3 sequence (DNA): TGTGCCACCAGCAGAGTCGGGATCTACGAGCAGTACTTC. Full variable domain (missing parts from reference TRBV15 and TRBJ2-7): DAMVIQNPRYQVTQFGKPVTLSCSQTLNHNVMYWYQQKSSQAPKLLFHYYDKDFNNEADTPDNFQSRRPNTSFCFLDIRSPGLGDTAMYLCATSRVGIYEQYFGPGTRLTVT.

The chain recombines TRBV5-4 with TRBJ2-2, with 7 bases aligning to TRBD2. This CDR3 has 16 amino acids. The junction had 6 bases not matched to a gene; V was cut back by 2 bases and J by 2 bases. The germline V gene encodes CDR1 SGHNT and CDR2 YYREEE (reference sequence). CDR3 region: CASSFKREVNTGELFF. The CDR3 coding sequence is TGTGCCAGCAGCTTTAAACGGGAGGTCAACACCGGGGAGCTGTTTTTT.

This chain connects TRBV7-6 to TRBJ2-1; possible D gene TRBD2, 5 bases. CDR3 length: 17 amino acids. Germline V CDR1 and CDR2: SGHVS, FNYEAQ. Trimming removed 2 bases at V and 3 bases at J, with 17 bases between. CDR3 in amino acids: CASSLIRSAPLYNEQFF. The CDR3 region has the DNA TGTGCCAGCAGCTTAATTCGTAGCGCACCACTCTACAATGAGCAGTTCTTC.

About this clone: The sample has other DNA sequences that encode this CDR3 too. The genes are TRBV6-5 and TRBJ2-7; D gene unclear. The germline V gene has CDR1 MNHEY and CDR2 SVGAGI. CDR3 length: 13 amino acids. The V end was cut by 0 bases, the J end by 2 bases, with 5 bases between. Written as DNA, the CDR3 is TGTGCCAGCAGTTACTCAAGGACCTACGAGCAGTACTTC. This sequence encodes CASSYSRTYEQYF.

CDR3 amino acids: CASSKVAVQETQYF. In DNA form, the CDR3 reads TGTGCCAGCAGTAAAGTCGCGGTCCAAGAGACCCAGTACTTC. The chain carries TRBV28 and TRBJ2-5, with D unresolved. CDR1 and CDR2 (germline): MDHEN, SYDVKM. This CDR3 comprises 14 residues. With 5 bases removed from V and 1 base from J, the gap between germline ends came to 11 bases.

The count of this clone is one. The rearrangement uses TRBV9 and TRBJ2-3; weak D call: TRBD2 (7 bases). Per germline, CDR1 SGDLS and CDR2 YYNGEE. This CDR3 contains 15 residues. V gave up 0 bases and J gave up 5 bases, with 13 bases separating them. In DNA, the CDR3 is TGTGCCAGCAGCGTAGCGGGGGGCGGCGTAGATACGCAGTATTTT. Amino acids: CASSVAGGGVDTQYF. Supplemented by reference TRBV9 and TRBJ2-3, the full variable domain reads DSGVTQTPKHLITATGQRVTLRCSPRSGDLSVYWYQQSLDQGLQFLIQYYNGEERAKGNILERFSAQQFPDLHSELNLSSLELGDSALYFCASSVAGGGVDTQYFGPGTRLTVL.

The chain uses TRBV19 and TRBJ2-7, with 8 bases fitting TRBD2. Germline lookup yields CDR1 LNHDA and CDR2 SQIVND (reference sequence). V lost 0 bases to trimming and J lost 1 base; unmatched junction nucleotides: 5. The CDR3 spans 16 residues. CDR3 loop: CASSIDASGLSYEQYF. CDR3 coding DNA: TGTGCCAGTAGTATAGATGCTAGCGGGCTTTCCTACGAGCAGTACTTC. Full variable domain (remainder filled in from reference TRBV19 and TRBJ2-7): DGGITQSPKYLFRKEGQNVTLSCEQNLNHDAMYWYRQDPGQGLRLIYYSQIVNDFQKGDIAEGYSVSREKKESFPLTVTSAQKNPTAFYLCASSIDASGLSYEQYFGPGTRLTVT.

V is TRBV5-6 and J is TRBJ2-7, with D maybe TRBD1 (6 bases). The ends were cut back, 0 bases at V and 4 bases at J, with 11 bases in the middle. The CDR3 is 14 residues long. In germline, CDR1 is SGHDT, CDR2 YYEEEE. The DNA of the CDR3 is TGTGCCAGCAGCTTGGGGGCAGGGGTTTACGAGCAGTACTTC. It translates to CASSLGAGVYEQYF.

Written as DNA, the CDR3 is TGTGCCAGCGGTAGGGGGAGCTCCTACAATGAGCAGTTCTTC. Protein product: CASGRGSSYNEQFF. The rearrangement joins TRBV7-9 to TRBJ2-1, with D possibly TRBD1 on 6 matching bases. V was cut by 8 bases and J by 0 bases, with 11 bases left in between. The CDR3 extends over 14 amino acids. Germline CDR1 reads SEHNR; CDR2 reads FQNEAQ (reference sequence).

This chain uses TRBV29-1 with TRBJ2-3; maybe TRBD1 (5 bases). Trimming removed 7 bases at V and 0 bases at J, with 17 bases between. This CDR3 is built from 15 residues. In germline, CDR1 is SQVTM, CDR2 ANQGSEA. The CDR3 region is CSALTDSPSTDTQYF. CDR3 bases: TGCAGCGCTCTTACCGACAGTCCTAGCACAGATACGCAGTATTTT.

This chain connects TRBV9 to TRBJ2-3; a weak D match, TRBD1 (7 bases). CDR3 length equals 16 residues. The germline CDR1 and CDR2 sequences are SGDLS and YYNGEE. V lost 0 bases and J 3 bases, leaving 14 bases between the germline ends. The CDR3: CASSVDGGGFTDTQYF. Written as DNA, the CDR3 is TGTGCCAGCAGCGTAGATGGAGGGGGCTTTACAGATACGCAGTATTTT. Combining the CDR3 with reference TRBV9 and TRBJ2-3 gives the whole variable domain DSGVTQTPKHLITATGQRVTLRCSPRSGDLSVYWYQQSLDQGLQFLIQYYNGEERAKGNILERFSAQQFPDLHSELNLSSLELGDSALYFCASSVDGGGFTDTQYFGPGTRLTVL.

The chain recombines TRBV29-1 with TRBJ1-2, with TRBD1 matching over 8 bases. CDR1 and CDR2 from the germline V gene are SQVTM and ANQGSEA. The trim removed 8 bases at V and 7 bases at J, leaving 15 bases unmatched. The CDR3 contains 14 residues. CDR3 DNA: TGCAGCATTCGAACCGGGACAGGTCCCATTGGCTACACCTTC. Protein product: CSIRTGTGPIGYTF.

The chain uses TRBV28 and TRBJ2-4; D is unresolved. Deletions cut 10 bases from V and 10 bases from J, with 11 bases between. CDR1 is MDHEN, CDR2 SYDVKM, per germline. This CDR3 spans 10 amino acids. DNA for the CDR3: TGTGCCACCCCCTTTACTATTCAGTACTTC. Its translation is CATPFTIQYF.

The chain joins TRBV28 to TRBJ2-7, with 9 bases identical to TRBD2. V lost 6 bases and J lost 1; bases outside the gene matches: 4. From germline, CDR1 is MDHEN and CDR2 SYDVKM. The CDR3 length is 14 residues. CDR3 nucleotide sequence: TGTGCCAGCAGACTTAGCGGGGGATCCTACGAGCAGTACTTC. Amino acids: CASRLSGGSYEQYF. The full variable domain, in which reference TRBV28 and TRBJ2-7 provide the parts outside the CDR3, is DVKVTQSSRYLVKRTGEKVFLECVQDMDHENMFWYRQDPGLGLRLIYFSYDVKMKEKGDIPEGYSVSREKKERFSLILESASTNQTSMYLCASRLSGGSYEQYFGPGTRLTVT.

The CDR3 nucleotides read TGCGCCAGCAGATCAGGAGACGGTGCATGGAACGAGCAGTACTTC. Translating it yields CASRSGDGAWNEQYF. This rearrangement joins TRBV5-1 to TRBJ2-7; no firm D call. The length of the CDR3 is 15 residues. Trimming took off 5 bases at V and 5 bases at J, with 20 bases between the two ends. CDR1 is SGHRS, CDR2 YFSETQ, per germline.

On this clone: Other DNA sequences in this specimen translate into the identical CDR3. The chain couples TRBV25-1 to TRBJ1-4; D call uncertain. The V end lost 1 base, the J end lost 0 bases, and 6 bases lay between the germline ends. Per the germline V gene, CDR1 is MGHDK and CDR2 is SYGVNS. This CDR3 is 15 amino acids long. CDR3 loop: CASSEFGATNEKLFF. For the CDR3, the DNA is TGTGCCAGCAGTGAATTCGGTGCAACTAATGAAAAACTGTTTTTT.

V usage is TRBV7-9 and J usage is TRBJ2-6, with D tentatively TRBD2 (5 bases). CDR1 and CDR2 from the germline V gene are SEHNR and FQNEAQ (reference sequence). The length of the CDR3 is 15 residues. Trimming cost V 5 bases and J 3 bases, with 11 bases left between them. CDR3 DNA: TGTGCCAGCAGCCTCGGGGTCTATGGGGCCAACGTCCTGACTTTC. Translation gives CASSLGVYGANVLTF.

The table lists this clone with a count of one. This specimen includes other DNA sequences encoding the same CDR3. CDR3 amino acids: CASSGTGSSYEQYF. CDR3 nucleotide sequence: TGTGCCAGCAGTGGGACAGGAAGCTCCTACGAGCAGTACTTC. V and J are TRBV9 and TRBJ2-7; 8 positions agree with TRBD1. Germline assignment: CDR1 SGDLS and CDR2 YYNGEE. The CDR3 is made up of 14 amino acids. The V segment lost 5 bases and the J segment 0 bases; nucleotides outside the gene matches: 4.

Notes on this clone: Different DNA sequences within this sample yield the same CDR3. V gene TRBV9 combines with J gene TRBJ1-5; the D gene is possibly TRBD1 (5 bases). The V gene's germline CDR1 is SGDLS and CDR2 YYNGEE. This CDR3 is built from 12 residues. V was cut by 4 bases and J by 7 bases, with 9 bases left in between. The chain's CDR3 is CASSSGGQPQHF. The CDR3 region has the DNA TGTGCCAGCAGCTCCGGGGGACAGCCCCAGCATTTT.

The gene calls are TRBV11-2 and TRBJ1-5, with TRBD1 identical over 7 bases. Germline V gene data show CDR1 as SGHAT and CDR2 as FQNNGV. The J segment lost 10 bases and the V segment lost 2 bases, leaving 5 bases of the junction unmatched. The CDR3 totals 13 residues. The CDR3 DNA is TGTGCCAGCAGCTTACTTCGACAGGGCCCCCAGCATTTT. The encoded protein is CASSLLRQGPQHF.

This clone was picked up a small number of times. This sequence joins TRBV30 and TRBJ1-5, with unresolved D. With 2 bases removed from V and 0 bases from J, the gap between germline ends came to 11 bases. The V gene's germline CDR1 is GTSNPN and CDR2 SVGIG (reference sequence). The CDR3 is made up of 15 amino acids. CDR3 region: CAWSSGIYSNQPQHF. CDR3 in DNA: TGTGCCTGGAGTTCGGGGATTTATAGCAATCAGCCCCAGCATTTT.